This entry concerns a single TCR beta chain. This receptor's antigen is unknown. Per-base quality was not reported, and no clone a single base away is much larger than it. The CDR3 goes from the cysteine to the phenylalanine over 18 residues. CDR3 DNA is the only sequence kept; it has 54 bases, read in frame from the first base. V trim: 5 bases; J trim: 5 bases; unmatched bases: 11. According to the germline V gene (reference sequence), CDR1 reads MNHEY and CDR2 reads SMNVEV. This entry is derived from a study of blood T cell repertoires in COVID-19 (dated by TCRdb to 2018 to 2021). Notes on the research overall: Samples from collaborators originated in the United States, Italy and Spain and spanned both the acute and convalescent phases of COVID-19. The samples were drawn from two sources: the first 160 participants of the ongoing ImmuneRACE study, and fewer than 1,500 subjects contributed by 6 global collaborators. The repertoires were released in a freely available public database meant as a resource for research on the immune response to SARS-CoV-2. Where HLA class I and class II types were available, the types were taken from metadata supplied by the sample provider, not from assay-based typing. The dataset comprised deeply sampled blood TCRbeta repertoires from subjects exposed to, actively infected with, or recovered from COVID-19. The sample metadata nearly always contained a de-identified subject ID, COVID-19 status, age in years and sex. The prospective study material was composed of cDNA or gDNA derived from T cells, B-cell-depleted T cells, or PBMCs. General study outcomes and caveats: The quantity of clinical and demographic metadata differed by source and by participant and was supplied without curation.

TCRbeta CDR3 regions were amplified from genomic DNA using the immunoSEQ Assay, a bias-controlled multiplex PCR. As for the authors' bioinformatics: Within the assay, amplification of reference gene primers was used to estimate how many nucleated cells each sample contained. To quantify the absolute abundance of each unique TCRbeta CDR3 rearrangement, sequence reads were collapsed and filtered. For each sample, productive Simpson clonality was calculated as the square root of Simpson's diversity index across productive rearrangements. TCRdb stores this immuneACCESS table with in-frame sequences only. Part of the clones is absent; in the studies checked, under half of the shortfall reflects unresolved V genes, and no reason is known for the rest. V, J and clone size are taken as reported in that table, and D and trimming were inferred from the DNA itself. This sample lists 250,000 to 350,000 clones; roughly nine tenths were detected once. 2.2% of the sample is in the top ten clones.

Another Seattle source contributed samples from volunteer blood donors who had recovered from COVID-19. The collaborating institutions used their own protocols to collect whole blood in K2EDTA tubes. For TCRbeta analysis, collaborators shipped samples as frozen whole blood, isolated PBMCs, or DNA extracted from either of those sample types. The sequenced material came from peripheral blood. The rearranged segments are TRBV27 and TRBJ2-1, and 14 bases in between align with TRBD2. The sequence was obtained from a woman aged 45-65 years who had recovered from COVID-19. CDR3 loop: CASSTSRLAGGANNEQFF. The DNA reads as follows: TGTGCCAGCAGTACCAGTAGACTAGCGGGGGGGGCGAACAATGAGCAGTTCTTC.